This is a list of T cell receptor beta chains from one sample in a study of T cells after yellow fever vaccination. MiXCR was run by TCRdb on the 5' RACE reads, yielding one entry per CDR3 protein. This repertoire shows about 220,000 distinct CDR3 sequences, 3.2% found once; its top ten account for 3.2%. The sequencing used CD4+ T cells sorted from PBMCs, collected 10 days after the yellow fever booster vaccination. The origin of the receptors is a man aged 18 to 30 who received the YFV17D yellow fever vaccine. CDR3s include the opening cysteine and the closing phenylalanine or tryptophan. A D gene is named only where the DNA matches it firmly. Clone sizes are given selectively: once, few, many, or a class where the clone is expanded.

cdr3_nt	cdr3_aa	v_call	j_call	d_call	clone_size
TGCGCCAGCAGCAAGGAACAGAAGAACTATGGCTACACCTTC	CASSKEQKNYGYTF	TRBV4-1	TRBJ1-2	-	many
TGTGCCAGCAGTTTGGGACTAGCCACCAAAGGGGAGACCCAGTACTTC	CASSLGLATKGETQYF	TRBV27	TRBJ2-5	TRBD2	few
TGCGCCAGCAGCTTGAGGCCAGACTCTGGCTATGGCTACACCTTC	CASSLRPDSGYGYTF	TRBV5-1	TRBJ1-2	-	few
TGCGCCAGCAGCCTGGGGGTGGAAGCTTTCTTT	CASSLGVEAFF	TRBV5-1	TRBJ1-1	-	many
TGTGCCAGCAGCTTCGGGGATGGAGAGACCCAGTACTTC	CASSFGDGETQYF	TRBV5-6	TRBJ2-5	-	few
TGTGCCAGTAGTACGCTCGGAGGCAGTCAGCCCCAGCATTTT	CASSTLGGSQPQHF	TRBV19	TRBJ1-5	-	-
TGTGTCCCCACAACAGTGCCCAACGAGCAGTACTTC	CVPTTVPNEQYF	TRBV24-1	TRBJ2-7	-	few
TGTGCCAGCAGTGAATCAGGGCAGGGGGCTGGTGGCTACACCTTC	CASSESGQGAGGYTF	TRBV6-1	TRBJ1-2	TRBD1	many
TGCGCCAGCAGTCAATCAAAAACGACAGATACGCAGTATTTT	CASSQSKTTDTQYF	TRBV23-1	TRBJ2-3	-	many
TGTGCCAGCAGTTTAGCCACACAGGGGATGGGACAGCCCCAGCATTTT	CASSLATQGMGQPQHF	TRBV12-3/TRBV12-4	TRBJ1-5	TRBD1	-
TGCAGTGCCCACCTCCAGGGGAGCACTGAAGCTTTCTTT	CSAHLQGSTEAFF	TRBV20-1	TRBJ1-1	-	many
TGTGCCAGCAGCAAGGGGGGTTCGACTGAAGCTTTCTTT	CASSKGGSTEAFF	TRBV7-6	TRBJ1-1	-	few
TGTGCCAGCACGGCGGGACAAGCCTACGAGCAGTACTTC	CASTAGQAYEQYF	TRBV6-1	TRBJ2-7	-	many
TGTGCCAGCAGCTCGGGACAGCTTCGCTACGAGCAGTACTTC	CASSSGQLRYEQYF	TRBV5-4	TRBJ2-7	TRBD1	many
TGTGCCAGCAGGGACAGGGTACCAGATACGCAGTATTTT	CASRDRVPDTQYF	TRBV7-8	TRBJ2-3	TRBD1	-
TGTGCCAGCAGTGAAGACTACCGGGAGACCCAGTACTTC	CASSEDYRETQYF	TRBV6-6	TRBJ2-5	-	few
TGTGCCACTAAGGACGGGTTTAGAGCCGGGGAGCTGTTTTTT	CATKDGFRAGELFF	TRBV10-3	TRBJ2-2	-	few
TGTGCCAGCACGGACCGGACGGGCTACACCTTC	CASTDRTGYTF	TRBV6-5	TRBJ1-2	-	-
TGCGCCAGCAGCCAAGAGGAGGGGCTGCAGCCCCAGCATTTT	CASSQEEGLQPQHF	TRBV4-3	TRBJ1-5	-	many
TGTGCCAGCAGCTGGCCCTTTGCGGGGGGGCAGGATGATACGCAGTATTTT	CASSWPFAGGQDDTQYF	TRBV5-6	TRBJ2-3	TRBD2	few
TGTGCCAGCACCAGAAGAGCGGGGGATTTTTGGGAGACCCAGTACTTC	CASTRRAGDFWETQYF	TRBV6-5	TRBJ2-5	TRBD2	-
TGTGCCAGTAGTAACAGGAGATTTCGCGCCTACAATGAGCAGTTCTTC	CASSNRRFRAYNEQFF	TRBV19	TRBJ2-1	-	many
TGCGCCAGCAGCCAAGATTCCGGGTCTGGAAACACCATATATTTT	CASSQDSGSGNTIYF	TRBV4-1	TRBJ1-3	-	-
TGTGCCAGCAGCTTCCGGACTGGACAAGAGACCCAGTACTTC	CASSFRTGQETQYF	TRBV7-2	TRBJ2-5	-	few
TGTGCCAGCAGTCATAGAGATACTGGGACCCAGTACTTC	CASSHRDTGTQYF	TRBV6-5	TRBJ2-5	-	-
TGTGCCAGCAGTTACCGAGCGGGGGTAACCGGGGAGCTGTTTTTT	CASSYRAGVTGELFF	TRBV6-5	TRBJ2-2	TRBD2	-
TGCGCCAGCAGGCAGACGGGTGCGTCCCTCGGCACAGATACGCAGTATTTT	CASRQTGASLGTDTQYF	TRBV5-1	TRBJ2-3	-	many
TGTGCCAGCAGCTCACACGGGGTGACCTATGGCTACACCTTC	CASSSHGVTYGYTF	TRBV5-4	TRBJ1-2	-	-
TGTGCCACCAGCAGAGATCCGGGTCTCAGGGGCACTGAAGCTTTCTTT	CATSRDPGLRGTEAFF	TRBV15	TRBJ1-1	-	few
TGTGCCAGCAGCTTAGGTTTAGGGGGGATAGATACGCAGTATTTT	CASSLGLGGIDTQYF	TRBV7-2	TRBJ2-3	-	-
TGTGCCAGCAGTCGACAGGGTAGTCTCACAGATACGCAGTATTTT	CASSRQGSLTDTQYF	TRBV12-3/TRBV12-4	TRBJ2-3	TRBD1	-
TGCAGTCCTCGGGGGCAGGGAAGTGACAATGAGCAGTTCTTC	CSPRGQGSDNEQFF	TRBV20-1	TRBJ2-1	-	few